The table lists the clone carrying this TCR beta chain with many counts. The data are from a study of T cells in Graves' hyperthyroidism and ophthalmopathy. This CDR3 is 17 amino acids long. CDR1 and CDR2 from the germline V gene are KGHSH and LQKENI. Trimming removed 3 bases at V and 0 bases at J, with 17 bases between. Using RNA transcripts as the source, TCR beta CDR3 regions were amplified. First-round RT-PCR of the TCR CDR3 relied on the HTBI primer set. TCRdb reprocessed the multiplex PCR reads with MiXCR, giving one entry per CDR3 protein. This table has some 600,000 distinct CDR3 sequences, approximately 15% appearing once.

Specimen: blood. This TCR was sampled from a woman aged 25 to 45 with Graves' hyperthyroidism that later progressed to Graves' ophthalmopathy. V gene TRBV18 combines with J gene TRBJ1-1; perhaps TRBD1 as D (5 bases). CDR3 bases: TGTGCCAGCTCACCCGGGGGAAGGGTACGAATGAACACTGAAGCTTTCTTT. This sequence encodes CASSPGGRVRMNTEAFF.